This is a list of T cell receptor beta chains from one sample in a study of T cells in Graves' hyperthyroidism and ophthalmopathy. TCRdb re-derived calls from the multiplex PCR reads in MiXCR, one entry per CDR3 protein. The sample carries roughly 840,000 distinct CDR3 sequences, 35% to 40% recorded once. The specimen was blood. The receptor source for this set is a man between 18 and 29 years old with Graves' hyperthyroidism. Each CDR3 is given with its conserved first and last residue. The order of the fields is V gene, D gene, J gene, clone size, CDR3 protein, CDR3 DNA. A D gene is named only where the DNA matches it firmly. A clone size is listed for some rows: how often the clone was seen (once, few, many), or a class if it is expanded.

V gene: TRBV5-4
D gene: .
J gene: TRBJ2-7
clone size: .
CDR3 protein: CASSLWTGPNYEQYF
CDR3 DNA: TGTGCCAGCAGCCTATGGACCGGGCCCAACTACGAGCAGTACTTC

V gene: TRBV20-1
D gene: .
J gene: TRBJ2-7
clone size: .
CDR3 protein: CSALGGGAFLKRYF
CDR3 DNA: TGCAGTGCCTTAGGGGGGGGCGCGTTTTTGAAGCGGTACTTC

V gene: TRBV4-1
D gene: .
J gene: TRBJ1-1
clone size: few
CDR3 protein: CASSQEYRAIEAFF
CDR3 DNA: TGCGCCAGCAGCCAAGAGTACAGGGCGATCGAAGCTTTCTTT

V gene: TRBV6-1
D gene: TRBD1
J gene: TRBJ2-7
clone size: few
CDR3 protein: CASSHTAGQGDEQYF
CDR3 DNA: TGTGCCAGCAGTCATACCGCGGGCCAGGGGGACGAGCAGTACTTC

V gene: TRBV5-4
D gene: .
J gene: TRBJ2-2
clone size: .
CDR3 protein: CASSQRASGELFF
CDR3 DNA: TGTGCCAGCAGCCAAAGAGCTTCCGGGGAGCTGTTTTTT

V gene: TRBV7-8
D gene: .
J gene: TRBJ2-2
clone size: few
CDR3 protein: CASRTGEAGELFF
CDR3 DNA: TGTGCCAGCAGAACAGGGGAGGCCGGGGAGCTGTTTTTT

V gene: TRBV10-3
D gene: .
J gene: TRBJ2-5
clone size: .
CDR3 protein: CAISENRTGSETQYF
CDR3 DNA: TGTGCCATCAGTGAGAACAGGACCGGGAGCGAGACCCAGTACTTC

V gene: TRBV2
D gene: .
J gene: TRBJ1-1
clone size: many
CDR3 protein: CASTVPGRSNTEAFF
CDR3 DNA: TGTGCCAGCACAGTGCCGGGCAGATCGAACACTGAAGCTTTCTTT

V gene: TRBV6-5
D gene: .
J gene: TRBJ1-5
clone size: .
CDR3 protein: CAISYAGNQPQHF
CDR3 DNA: TGTGCCATCAGTTACGCAGGGAATCAGCCCCAGCATTTT

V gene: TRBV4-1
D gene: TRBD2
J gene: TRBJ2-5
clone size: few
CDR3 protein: CASSQEGAGDQETQYF
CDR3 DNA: TGCGCCAGCAGCCAAGAAGGTGCGGGGGATCAAGAGACCCAGTACTTC

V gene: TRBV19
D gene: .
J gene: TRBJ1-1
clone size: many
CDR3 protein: CASSLDYSTEAFF
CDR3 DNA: TGTGCCAGTAGTTTAGACTACTCCACTGAAGCTTTCTTT

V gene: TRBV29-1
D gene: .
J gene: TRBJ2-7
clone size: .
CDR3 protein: CSVEPPPHRFNPYEQYF
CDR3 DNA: TGCAGCGTTGAACCACCCCCGCACAGGTTTAATCCCTACGAGCAGTACTTC

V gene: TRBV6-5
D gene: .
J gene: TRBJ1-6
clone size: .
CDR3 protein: CASSYLGGGSSPLHF
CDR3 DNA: TGTGCCAGCAGTTACTTGGGGGGAGGGAGTTCACCCCTCCACTTT

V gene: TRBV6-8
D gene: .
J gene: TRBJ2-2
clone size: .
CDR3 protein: CASSYGQPGGTGELFF
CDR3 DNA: TGTGCCAGCAGTTACGGGCAGCCCGGGGGCACCGGGGAGCTGTTTTTT

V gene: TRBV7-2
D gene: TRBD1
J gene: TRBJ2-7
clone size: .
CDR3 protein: CAWSPTGDEQYF
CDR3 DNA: TGTGCCTGGAGTCCGACAGGGGACGAGCAGTACTTC

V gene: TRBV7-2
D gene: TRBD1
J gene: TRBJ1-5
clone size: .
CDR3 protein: CASSFDPGGHQPQHF
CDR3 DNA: TGTGCCAGCAGCTTTGATCCAGGGGGCCATCAGCCCCAGCATTTT

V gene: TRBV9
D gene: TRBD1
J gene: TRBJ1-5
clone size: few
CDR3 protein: CASSGAGTGNTQPQHF
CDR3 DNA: TGTGCCAGCAGTGGGGCCGGGACAGGTAATACTCAGCCCCAGCATTTT

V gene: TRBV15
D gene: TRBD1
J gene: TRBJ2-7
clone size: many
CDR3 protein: CATGRDREYEQYF
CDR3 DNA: TGTGCCACGGGACGGGACAGGGAGTACGAGCAGTACTTC

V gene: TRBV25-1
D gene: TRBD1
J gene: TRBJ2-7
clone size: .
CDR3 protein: CASRDFDRGDEQYF
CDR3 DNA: TGTGCCAGCAGGGACTTTGACAGGGGGGACGAGCAGTACTTC

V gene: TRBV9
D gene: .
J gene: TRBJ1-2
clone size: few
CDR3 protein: CASSVETGEYNYGYTF
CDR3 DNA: TGTGCCAGCAGCGTAGAGACAGGCGAATATAACTATGGCTACACCTTC

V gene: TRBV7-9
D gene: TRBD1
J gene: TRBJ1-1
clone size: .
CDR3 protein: CASALVTGGTEAFF
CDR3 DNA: TGTGCCAGCGCCCTGGTGACAGGGGGGACTGAAGCTTTCTTT

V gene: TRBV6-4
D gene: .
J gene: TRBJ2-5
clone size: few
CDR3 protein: CASSYSSGGQETQYF
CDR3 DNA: TGTGCCAGCAGTTACTCATCGGGTGGACAAGAGACCCAGTACTTC

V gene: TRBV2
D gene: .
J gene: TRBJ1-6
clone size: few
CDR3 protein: CASSRRENSPLHF
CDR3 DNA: TGTGCCAGCAGCAGACGGGAAAATTCACCCCTCCACTTT

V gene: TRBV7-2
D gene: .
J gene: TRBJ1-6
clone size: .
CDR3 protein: CASSAYIQGNSPLHF
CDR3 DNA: TGTGCCAGCAGCGCCTATATACAGGGAAATTCACCCCTCCACTTT

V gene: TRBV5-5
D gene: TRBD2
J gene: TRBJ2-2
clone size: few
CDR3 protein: CASSPPVSGRANTGELFF
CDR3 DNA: TGCGCCAGCAGCCCCCCTGTCAGCGGGAGGGCGAACACCGGGGAGCTGTTTTTT

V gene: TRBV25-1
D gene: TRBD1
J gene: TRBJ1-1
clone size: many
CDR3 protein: CASRDRAGTEAFF
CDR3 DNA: TGTGCCAGCAGGGACAGGGCAGGCACTGAAGCTTTCTTT

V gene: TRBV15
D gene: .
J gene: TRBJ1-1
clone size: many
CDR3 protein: CATSLGPGVNTEAFF
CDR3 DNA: TGTGCCACCAGCCTCGGGCCGGGGGTGAACACTGAAGCTTTCTTT

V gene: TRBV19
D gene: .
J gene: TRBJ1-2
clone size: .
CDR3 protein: CASSSPGHSNYGYTF
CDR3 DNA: TGTGCCAGTAGTAGTCCGGGACACTCTAACTATGGCTACACCTTC

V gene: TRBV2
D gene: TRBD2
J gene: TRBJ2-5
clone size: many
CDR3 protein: CASSGSGGETQYF
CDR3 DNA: TGTGCCAGCAGTGGTAGCGGGGGGGAGACCCAGTACTTC

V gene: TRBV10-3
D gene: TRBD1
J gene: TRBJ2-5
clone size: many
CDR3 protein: CAISLTGDETQYF
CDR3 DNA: TGTGCCATCAGTCTGACAGGGGACGAGACCCAGTACTTC

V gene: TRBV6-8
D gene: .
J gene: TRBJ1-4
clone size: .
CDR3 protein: CASSGVGSGKLFF
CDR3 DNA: TGTGCCAGCAGTGGTGTAGGGTCAGGAAAACTGTTTTTT

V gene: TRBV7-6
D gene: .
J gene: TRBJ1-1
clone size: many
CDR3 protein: CASSSFLGTEAFF
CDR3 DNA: TGTGCCAGCAGCTCTTTTTTGGGCACTGAAGCTTTCTTT

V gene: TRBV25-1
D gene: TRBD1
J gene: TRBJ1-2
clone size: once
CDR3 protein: CASSEWGDRGYTF
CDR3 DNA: TGTGCCAGCAGTGAATGGGGGGACAGGGGCTACACCTTC

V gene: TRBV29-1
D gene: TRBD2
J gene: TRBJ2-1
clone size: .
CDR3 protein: CSVLAGGPGREQFF
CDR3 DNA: TGCAGCGTTTTAGCGGGAGGGCCTGGGAGGGAGCAGTTCTTC

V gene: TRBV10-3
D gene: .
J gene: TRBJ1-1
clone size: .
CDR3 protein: CAISADRGNTEAFF
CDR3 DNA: TGTGCCATCAGCGCAGACCGGGGGAACACTGAAGCTTTCTTT

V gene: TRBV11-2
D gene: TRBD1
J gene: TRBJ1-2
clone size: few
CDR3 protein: CASSLLGQPYGYTF
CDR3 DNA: TGTGCCAGCAGCCTACTGGGACAGCCCTATGGCTACACCTTC

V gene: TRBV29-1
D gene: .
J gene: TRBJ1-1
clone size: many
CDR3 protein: CSVLDPLAFF
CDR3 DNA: TGCAGCGTATTAGACCCGTTAGCTTTCTTT

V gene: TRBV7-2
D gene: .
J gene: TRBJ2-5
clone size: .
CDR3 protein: CASSLNPTEETQYF
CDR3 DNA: TGTGCCAGCAGCTTGAACCCGACAGAAGAGACCCAGTACTTC

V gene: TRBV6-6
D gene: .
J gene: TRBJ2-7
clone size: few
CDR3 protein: CASSYSQGTTYEQYF
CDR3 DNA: TGTGCCAGCAGTTACAGTCAGGGGACAACCTACGAGCAGTACTTC

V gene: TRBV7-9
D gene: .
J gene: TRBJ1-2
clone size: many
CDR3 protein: CASSPPGSSGGYTF
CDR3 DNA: TGTGCCAGCAGCCCTCCGGGTTCCTCGGGTGGCTACACCTTC